Listed here are 10 T cell receptor beta chains from one sample, sequenced in a study of cytomegalovirus exposure and HLA in healthy donors. The PCR made use of 60 Vbeta and 13 Jbeta primers. Measured with immunoSEQ multiplex PCR; TCRdb has only the in-frame clones, and not every one. The sample records about 120,000 clones, roughly 80% being singletons. Sequencing used PBMCs. These receptors were taken from a woman aged 40 to 50 in good health and CMV-seropositive.

The chain links TRBV9 to TRBJ1-2; 8 bases are shared with TRBD1. The CDR3 contains 15 residues. CDR1 is SGDLS, CDR2 YYNGEE, per germline. J gave up 2 bases and V 0 bases, and 3 bases lay outside the gene matches. The CDR3 DNA reads as TGTGCCAGCAGCGTAGCGGGACAGGACAACTATGGCTACACCTTC. Translation gives CASSVAGQDNYGYTF. The full variable domain, completed using reference TRBV9 and TRBJ1-2, is DSGVTQTPKHLITATGQRVTLRCSPRSGDLSVYWYQQSLDQGLQFLIQYYNGEERAKGNILERFSAQQFPDLHSELNLSSLELGDSALYFCASSVAGQDNYGYTFGSGTRLTVV.

This chain uses TRBV7-9 with TRBJ1-2; 7 bases agree with TRBD1. Germline lookup yields CDR1 SEHNR and CDR2 FQNEAQ (reference sequence). V was clipped by 5 bases and J by 1 base; unmatched bases: 10. The CDR3 runs 16 residues. The CDR3 protein is CASSPRTGGNNYGYTF. CDR3 sequence (DNA): TGTGCCAGCAGCCCGAGGACAGGTGGGAATAACTATGGCTACACCTTC.

The V call is TRBV30, the J call TRBJ1-2, with D unresolved. The V end was cut by 3 bases, the J end by 3 bases, with 11 bases between. Per germline, CDR1 GTSNPN and CDR2 SVGIG (reference sequence). The CDR3 contains 13 residues. The CDR3 here is CAWRHRNYYGYTF. CDR3 nucleotides: TGTGCCTGGAGGCACAGAAATTACTATGGCTACACCTTC.

V usage is TRBV18 and J usage is TRBJ2-7, with D possibly TRBD1 on 6 matching bases. The germline CDR1 and CDR2 sequences are KGHSH and LQKENI. The CDR3 loop spans 13 amino acids. Between the trimmed V and J ends, which lost 6 bases and 5 bases, there was a span of 14 bases. Here the CDR3 DNA reads TGTGCCAGCTCCTATAATACAGGGAACGAGCAGTACTTC. Translation: CASSYNTGNEQYF. The full variable domain, its missing parts supplied by reference TRBV18 and TRBJ2-7, is NAGVMQNPRHLVRRRGQEARLRCSPMKGHSHVYWYRQLPEEGLKFMVYLQKENIIDESGMPKERFSAEFPKEGPSILRIQQVVRGDSAAYFCASSYNTGNEQYFGPGTRLTVT.

The V and J genes are TRBV5-4 and TRBJ2-5; perhaps TRBD1 as D (5 bases). This CDR3 spans 14 amino acids. In germline, CDR1 is SGHNT, CDR2 YYREEE (reference sequence). V lost 4 bases to trimming and J lost 5 bases, with 15 bases between them. CDR3 amino acids: CASSTAGFRETQYF. The CDR3 DNA sequence: TGTGCCAGCAGCACAGCAGGGTTTAGGGAGACCCAGTACTTC.

The chain carries TRBV5-5 and TRBJ1-1; possible D gene TRBD1, 5 bases. There are 15 residues in the CDR3. Germline values: CDR1 SGHKS, CDR2 YYEKEE (reference sequence). Trimming stripped 6 bases from V and 0 bases from J, with 15 bases between. Written as DNA, the CDR3 is TGTGCCAGCACCGATGAGGAGGGGATGAACACTGAAGCTTTCTTT. Amino acids: CASTDEEGMNTEAFF.

This clone was recorded only once. The chain has TRBV6-1 and TRBJ1-1, with D hard to call. In germline, CDR1 is MNHNS, CDR2 SASEGT. V was shortened by 10 bases and J by 11 bases, with 17 bases between the two germline ends. This CDR3 has 11 residues. DNA of the CDR3: TGTGCCACCGAGGCCTTTAGGAGTGCTTTCTTT. Protein: CATEAFRSAFF.

This sequence joins TRBV7-2 and TRBJ2-1, with TRBD2 identical over 11 bases. This CDR3 comprises 18 residues. Unmatched junction bases numbered 17, after V lost 5 bases and J lost 8 bases. In germline, CDR1 is SGHTA, CDR2 FQGNSA. The CDR3 nucleotides read TGTGCCAGCAGCCCAGCCAACGTAGCGGGAGGGAGGGGGGATGAGCAGTTCTTC. Protein product: CASSPANVAGGRGDEQFF.

The chain couples TRBV29-1 to TRBJ1-4; TRBD1 is a possible D gene (6 bases). This CDR3 is built from 15 residues. CDR1 is SQVTM and CDR2 is ANQGSEA in the germline V gene. V was shortened by 4 bases and J by 4 bases, with 16 bases between the two germline ends. The CDR3 sequence: CSVGYETGFNEKLFF. The DNA for the CDR3 is TGCAGCGTTGGGTATGAGACAGGCTTTAATGAAAAACTGTTTTTT.

Only one count was recorded for this clone. The chain links TRBV6-5 to TRBJ2-5; TRBD2 aligns across 9 bases. Germline-derived CDR1 and CDR2 are MNHEY and SVGAGI. V was clipped by 0 bases and J by 2 bases; unmatched bases: 4. This CDR3 has 16 amino acids. The CDR3 DNA follows: TGTGCCAGCAGTTACTCGCGCGGGAGGGGACAAGAGACCCAGTACTTC. Protein sequence: CASSYSRGRGQETQYF.